This T cell receptor beta chain came from a study of blood T cell repertoires in COVID-19. The study counted Cohort 3 donors as recovered given two negative PCRs, clearance, or symptom resolution. The method was immunoSEQ multiplex PCR; TCRdb's version includes in-frame clones alone and lacks a portion of them. The sample includes approximately 240,000 clones, approximately 90% seen only once; the top ten take 1.5% to 2%. V shed 5 bases and J 7 bases; nucleotides not matched to a gene: 8. The germline V gene encodes CDR1 LGHNT and CDR2 FRNRAP. This CDR3 spans 15 amino acids. This receptor was taken from a woman between 18 and 30 years old who had recovered from COVID-19. Input material: PBMCs or T cells enriched from blood (not recorded which). This chain uses TRBV12-5 with TRBJ1-2, with 12 bases matching TRBD1. CDR3 coding DNA: TGTGCTAGTGGTAACCCGGGACAGGGGGCCCTTGGCTACACCTTC. Translation: CASGNPGQGALGYTF.